The 28 T cell receptor beta chains given below trace back to one sample, sequenced in a study of blood T cell repertoires in COVID-19. TCRdb keeps only in-frame clones here, not all; method: immunoSEQ multiplex PCR. Of about 140,000 clones detected, about 82% appear once; the ten largest clones hold 8.2%. Material for sequencing was peripheral blood. The receptor set was obtained from an older woman with acute or convalescent COVID-19.

The table lists this clone with a few counts. This chain joins TRBV6-5 and TRBJ1-1; tentatively, D is TRBD1 (6 bases). The V gene lost 0 bases and the J gene lost 10 bases, with 9 bases spanning the gap. CDR1 MNHEY and CDR2 SVGAGI come from the germline V gene. The CDR3 spans 12 residues. The CDR3 sequence is CASSYSGGVAFF. The CDR3 nucleotides read TGTGCCAGCAGTTACTCAGGGGGTGTAGCTTTCTTT.

In this sample, this clone turned up once. The chain recombines TRBV19 with TRBJ1-2, with D hard to call. The CDR3 is 15 residues long. In germline, CDR1 is LNHDA, CDR2 SQIVND (reference sequence). The germline V and J ends were trimmed by 7 bases and 0 bases, with 15 bases remaining between them. CDR3 DNA sequence: TGTGCCAGTATTGCGAGTACAGAAGCTAACTATGGCTACACCTTC. Protein: CASIASTEANYGYTF.

The sample holds a few counts of this clone. The J gene is TRBJ1-5, the V gene TRBV10-3; D is unclear. Trimming shortened V by 0 bases and J by 0 bases, and 6 bases separated the two germline ends. The CDR3 loop spans 15 amino acids. Per germline, CDR1 ENHRY and CDR2 SYGVKD. CDR3 amino acids: CAISESANSNQPQHF. The DNA for the CDR3 is TGTGCCATCAGTGAGTCAGCGAATAGCAATCAGCCCCAGCATTTT.

The V gene is TRBV12-5, the J gene TRBJ1-3; TRBD1 is a possible D gene (5 bases). V lost 6 bases, J lost 0 bases, and 12 bases lay in between. Germline CDR1 reads LGHNT; CDR2 reads FRNRAP. The CDR3 has 15 amino acids. CDR3 sequence: CASGPDRASGNTIYF. The CDR3 DNA is TGTGCTAGTGGCCCCGACAGAGCCTCTGGAAACACCATATATTTT.

The chain recombines TRBV24-1 with TRBJ2-5; 8 bases agree with TRBD2. The CDR3 is made up of 13 amino acids. The germline V gene has CDR1 KGHDR and CDR2 SFDVKD. With V trimmed by 7 bases and J by 5 bases, 5 bases remained unmatched. The CDR3 region is CATSRGGSETQYF. Written as DNA, the CDR3 is TGTGCCACCAGCCGCGGGGGGTCTGAGACCCAGTACTTC.

J is TRBJ2-1 and V is TRBV4-2, with no clear D. Trimming shortened V by 0 bases and J by 0 bases, and 6 bases separated the two germline ends. The germline CDR1 and CDR2 sequences are LGHNA and YNFKEQ. CDR3 length: 15 amino acids. CDR3: CASSQEASSYNEQFF. CDR3 in DNA: TGTGCCAGCAGCCAAGAGGCTAGCTCCTACAATGAGCAGTTCTTC.

This chain joins TRBV28 and TRBJ2-7, with TRBD1 matching 10 bases. Germline loops: CDR1 MDHEN, CDR2 SYDVKM. The trim removed 5 bases at V and 9 bases at J, leaving 13 bases unmatched. CDR3 size: 15 residues. The CDR3 reads CASSLVGQGHVGQYF. CDR3 bases: TGTGCCAGCAGTCTAGTGGGACAGGGGCATGTGGGGCAGTACTTC. Based on the CDR3 plus reference TRBV28 and TRBJ2-7, the full variable domain is DVKVTQSSRYLVKRTGEKVFLECVQDMDHENMFWYRQDPGLGLRLIYFSYDVKMKEKGDIPEGYSVSREKKERFSLILESASTNQTSMYLCASSLVGQGHVGQYFGPGTRLTVT.

This clone was detected only a few times. The chain couples TRBV4-1 to TRBJ1-1; D remains ambiguous. Germline CDR1 is MGHRA and CDR2 is YSYEKL. The CDR3 has 13 amino acids. V was shortened by 0 bases and J by 2 bases, with 4 bases between the two germline ends. The CDR3 DNA is TGCGCCAGCAGCCAAGACCCAAACACTGAAGCTTTCTTT. This translates into CASSQDPNTEAFF.

The chain links TRBV15 to TRBJ2-5; 9 bases align to TRBD1. Trimming removed 1 base from V and 5 bases from J; junction bases left unmatched: 8. From germline, CDR1 is LNHNV and CDR2 YYDKDF (reference sequence). The CDR3 loop spans 16 amino acids. DNA of the CDR3: TGTGCCACCAGCAGAGGTACAGGGGGCTTAACGGAGACCCAGTACTTC. Translation: CATSRGTGGLTETQYF.

This clone was observed a single time. The chain links TRBV6-1 to TRBJ1-4, with 7 bases matching TRBD1. The CDR3 is 15 residues long. With V trimmed by 2 bases and J by 7 bases, 7 bases remained unmatched. Germline V gene lookup returns CDR1 MNHNS and CDR2 SASEGT. CDR3 sequence reads: CASSEQEGAGEKLFF. As DNA, the CDR3 is TGTGCCAGCAGTGAACAGGAGGGGGCGGGTGAAAAACTGTTTTTT.

The chain carries TRBV30 and TRBJ1-6; D gene ambiguous. CDR1 is GTSNPN, CDR2 SVGIG, per germline (reference sequence). Between the trimmed V and J ends, which lost 0 bases and 9 bases, there was a span of 12 bases. The length of the CDR3 is 14 residues. The CDR3 sequence is CAWSVYSLSSPLHF. CDR3 DNA: TGTGCCTGGAGTGTATACAGCCTTAGTTCACCCCTCCACTTT.

This sequence joins TRBV3-1 (or the pseudogene TRBV3-2) and TRBJ2-3; D is undetermined. The CDR3 is 15 amino acids. V was shortened by 0 bases and J by 2 bases, with 9 bases between the two germline ends. CDR1 is LGHDT, CDR2 YNNKEL, per germline (reference sequence). The CDR3 DNA is TGTGCCAGCAGCCAAGATGTTAGATCCACAGATACGCAGTATTTT. It codes for CASSQDVRSTDTQYF.

This rearrangement joins TRBV15 to TRBJ2-3; 11 bases match TRBD2. Germline V gene lookup returns CDR1 LNHNV and CDR2 YYDKDF (reference sequence). The CDR3 runs 17 residues. The V gene end was trimmed by 4 bases and the J gene end by 1 base; junction bases not matched to a gene: 7. In nucleotides, the CDR3 is TGTGCCACCAGCAAAGGACTAGCGGGTCGGGGCACAGATACGCAGTATTTT. Amino acids: CATSKGLAGRGTDTQYF.

The chain is built from TRBV7-9 and TRBJ1-2; D possibly corresponds to TRBD1 (6 bases). Germline values: CDR1 SEHNR, CDR2 FQNEAQ (reference sequence). There are 12 residues in the CDR3. Trimming cost V 5 bases and J 13 bases, with 17 bases left between them. CDR3 protein: CASSLNRAGATF. DNA for the CDR3: TGTGCCAGCAGCCTAAACAGGGCAGGGGCCACCTTC.

The genes are TRBV20-1 and TRBJ1-1, with D maybe TRBD1 (5 bases). The germline V and J ends were trimmed by 6 bases and 11 bases, with 13 bases remaining between them. The length of the CDR3 is 10 residues. The germline V gene encodes CDR1 DFQATT and CDR2 SNEGSKA (reference sequence). The CDR3 here is CSAGGTTAFF. Here the CDR3 DNA reads TGCAGTGCCGGCGGGACCACGGCTTTCTTT.

J is TRBJ2-1 and V is TRBV3-1 (or the pseudogene TRBV3-2), with D perhaps TRBD1 (6 bases). CDR1 is LGHDT, CDR2 YNNKEL, per germline (reference sequence). This CDR3 spans 15 amino acids. V lost 5 bases and J lost 4, with 15 bases in between. CDR3 loop: CASSYPGHNYNEQFF. CDR3 coding DNA: TGTGCCAGCAGCTACCCGGGACATAATTACAATGAGCAGTTCTTC.

The chain carries TRBV4-2 and TRBJ1-6, with D maybe TRBD1 (6 bases). The CDR3 length is 16 residues. With 0 bases removed from V and 7 bases from J, the gap between germline ends came to 13 bases. Germline V gene lookup returns CDR1 LGHNA and CDR2 YNFKEQ. The CDR3 region has the DNA TGTGCCAGCAGCCAAGAAGCGATGGACAGAAATTCACCCCTCCACTTT. Translating it yields CASSQEAMDRNSPLHF.

The genes are TRBV11-2 and TRBJ1-5; 8 nucleotides align to TRBD1. CDR1 SGHAT and CDR2 FQNNGV come from the germline V gene. V shed 5 bases and J 5 bases; nucleotides not matched to a gene: 5. The CDR3 totals 14 residues. This CDR3 reads CASSPRQGYQPQHF. CDR3 bases: TGTGCCAGCAGCCCCCGACAGGGGTATCAGCCCCAGCATTTT.

The rearrangement links TRBV7-3 to TRBJ2-1, with 10 bases fitting TRBD1. Germline V lookup: CDR1 SGHTA, CDR2 FQGTGA. V dropped 2 bases and J dropped 6; count of bases not matched to a gene: 4. The CDR3 contains 15 residues. CDR3 sequence reads: CASSLGQGVVNEQFF. The CDR3 bases are TGTGCCAGCAGCTTAGGACAGGGGGTAGTCAATGAGCAGTTCTTC.

The chain links TRBV6-5 to TRBJ2-7, with D perhaps TRBD2 (6 bases). From germline, CDR1 is MNHEY and CDR2 SVGAGI. V lost 8 bases, J lost 1 base, and 12 bases lay in between. The CDR3 consists of 13 residues. The CDR3 DNA sequence: TGTGCCAGCTGGAGGGGCCCATCCTACGAGCAGTACTTC. Translated: CASWRGPSYEQYF.

The rearrangement links TRBV5-1 to TRBJ1-2, with a tentative D call TRBD1 (6 bases). The CDR3 contains 11 residues. Germline V gene sequence: CDR1 SGHRS, CDR2 YFSETQ. The ends were cut back, 7 bases at V and 10 bases at J, with 14 bases in the middle. CDR3 protein: CASRAQGYYTF. CDR3 DNA: TGCGCCAGCCGTGCACAGGGCTACTACACCTTC. Full variable domain (outside the CDR3, taken from reference TRBV5-1 and TRBJ1-2): KAGVTQTPRYLIKTRGQQVTLSCSPISGHRSVSWYQQTPGQGLQFLFEYFSETQRNKGNFPGRFSGRQFSNSRSEMNVSTLELGDSALYLCASRAQGYYTFGSGTRLTVV.

V usage is TRBV11-3 and J usage is TRBJ2-3, with D possibly matching TRBD2 (6 bases). CDR1 and CDR2 from the germline V gene are SGHNT and YENEEA. With 5 bases removed from V and 2 bases from J, the gap between germline ends came to 11 bases. The CDR3 runs to 14 residues. The CDR3 coding sequence is TGTGCCAGCAGCCCGGGACTGCACACAGATACGCAGTATTTT. It yields the protein CASSPGLHTDTQYF. The full variable domain, completed using reference TRBV11-3 and TRBJ2-3, is EAGVVQSPRYKIIEKKQPVAFWCNPISGHNTLYWYLQNLGQGPELLIRYENEEAVDDSQLPKDRFSAERLKGVDSTLKIQPAELGDSAVYLCASSPGLHTDTQYFGPGTRLTVL.

Only a few counts were recorded for this clone. The V and J genes are TRBV11-3 and TRBJ2-1, with 9 bases aligning to TRBD2. V lost 4 bases and J lost 8; bases outside the gene matches: 12. The germline CDR1 and CDR2 sequences are SGHNT and YENEEA. There are 16 residues in the CDR3. CDR3 nucleotides: TGTGCCAGCAGCTCTCGTATGACTAGCGGATTCGATGAGCAGTTCTTC. This gives the protein CASSSRMTSGFDEQFF. Together with reference TRBV11-3 and TRBJ2-1, the CDR3 gives the full variable domain: EAGVVQSPRYKIIEKKQPVAFWCNPISGHNTLYWYLQNLGQGPELLIRYENEEAVDDSQLPKDRFSAERLKGVDSTLKIQPAELGDSAVYLCASSSRMTSGFDEQFFGPGTRLTVL.

The rearrangement uses TRBV28 and TRBJ2-1; 13 bases agree with TRBD2. Losses at the gene ends were 7 bases for V and 0 bases for J; bases not matched to a gene: 3. CDR1 is MDHEN and CDR2 is SYDVKM in the germline V gene. This CDR3 has 16 amino acids. For the CDR3, the DNA is TGTGCCAGCAAAACTAGCGGGGGGGGCTCCTACAATGAGCAGTTCTTC. Amino acids: CASKTSGGGSYNEQFF.

The gene calls are TRBV7-2 and TRBJ2-3; D is unclear. Germline lookup yields CDR1 SGHTA and CDR2 FQGNSA. This CDR3 has 14 residues. The V gene lost 5 bases and the J gene lost 1 base, with 10 bases spanning the gap. CDR3 nucleotides: TGTGCCAGCAGCCATAGCCGGGGCACAGATACGCAGTATTTT. Protein: CASSHSRGTDTQYF.

CDR3 bases: TGTGCCAGCAGCCAAATCACTGAAGCTTTCTTT. This codes for CASSQITEAFF. The chain recombines TRBV6-5 with TRBJ1-1; D unclear. The germline CDR1 and CDR2 sequences are MNHEY and SVGAGI. The V end was cut by 6 bases, the J end by 4 bases, with 6 bases between. The CDR3 is made up of 11 amino acids.

The chain uses TRBV20-1 and TRBJ2-7; 10 nucleotides line up with TRBD2. Germline assignment: CDR1 DFQATT and CDR2 SNEGSKA (reference sequence). This CDR3 has 15 amino acids. With 3 bases clipped from V and 5 bases from J, the junction kept 10 bases outside the gene matches. The CDR3 DNA follows: TGCAGTGCTAGTGCCCCCGGGACTAGCGCAGACGAGCAGTACTTC. The encoded protein is CSASAPGTSADEQYF.

The count of this clone is one. The V and J genes are TRBV6-5 and TRBJ1-5; TRBD1 matches at 8 bases. The trim removed 8 bases at V and 5 bases at J, leaving 8 bases unmatched. The CDR3 is 14 amino acids. From germline, CDR1 is MNHEY and CDR2 SVGAGI. CDR3 bases: TGTGCCAGCGGGGCAGGGGGCAGCCATCAGCCCCAGCATTTT. It codes for CASGAGGSHQPQHF.